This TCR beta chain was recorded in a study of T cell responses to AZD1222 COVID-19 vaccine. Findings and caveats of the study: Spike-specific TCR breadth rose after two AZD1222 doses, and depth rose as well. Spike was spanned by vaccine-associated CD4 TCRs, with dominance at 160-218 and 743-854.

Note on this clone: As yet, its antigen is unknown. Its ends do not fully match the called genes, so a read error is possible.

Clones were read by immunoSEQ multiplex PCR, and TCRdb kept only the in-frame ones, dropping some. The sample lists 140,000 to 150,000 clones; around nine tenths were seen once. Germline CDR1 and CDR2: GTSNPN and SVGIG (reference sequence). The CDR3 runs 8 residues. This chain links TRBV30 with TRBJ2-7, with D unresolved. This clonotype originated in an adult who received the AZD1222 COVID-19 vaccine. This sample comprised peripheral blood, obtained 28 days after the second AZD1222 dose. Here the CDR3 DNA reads TGTGCCTGGAGTCCGACAAACTTC. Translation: CAWSPTNF.